This TCR beta chain was sequenced for a study of Graves' ophthalmopathy and Graves' hyperthyroidism. The V and J ends lost 4 bases and 5 bases respectively, with 21 bases between them. The CDR3 has 16 residues. Germline CDR1 SGDLS, CDR2 YYNGEE. Whole-study results and caveats: Classification of ophthalmopathy versus stable hyperthyroidism by a 13-signature model yielded approximately 90% sensitivity and roughly 80% specificity. This model predicted ophthalmopathy progression (sensitivity 65% to 71%, specificity roughly 72%).

Only a few counts were recorded for this clonotype. The antigen is undetermined. CDR3 regions of TCR beta were amplified from RNA transcripts. First-round RT-PCR employed HTBI primers, with a second-round multiplex PCR after it. Via MiXCR, TCRdb re-called the multiplex PCR reads, giving one row per CDR3 protein. Of roughly 700,000 distinct CDR3 sequences in the sample, around 40% are singletons; the top ten hold roughly 45%. The receptor comes from an adult man with Graves' ophthalmopathy. The J gene is TRBJ2-5, the V gene TRBV9; D is perhaps TRBD2 (6 bases). The sequenced sample was peripheral blood. The chain's CDR3 is CASSPGDLTKDETQYF. The DNA of the CDR3 is TGTGCCAGCAGCCCTGGGGACTTGACGAAAGATGAGACCCAGTACTTC.